One and the same sample provided the 27 T cell receptor beta chains below, sequenced in a study of tumor-infiltrating lymphocytes in primary liver carcinoma. From about 0.5 ug of total RNA, TCR beta-specific cDNA was reverse-transcribed using a constant-region primer. Slightly modified ARM-PCR served as the procedure for the TCR beta libraries. These libraries came from three rounds of nested multiplex PCR. TRBV1-TRBV30 forward and Cbeta reverse primers drove the first two roughly 11-cycle rounds. From the multiplex PCR reads, TCRdb called clonotypes with MiXCR, one entry per CDR3 protein. The sample lists about 190,000 distinct CDR3 sequences, around four fifths seen once, with around 18% in the top ten. Unsorted bulk tissue of roughly 18-32 mg yielded co-extracted RNA and DNA. Sequenced: tumor tissue from primary liver carcinoma. The origin of the receptors is a man aged 35-49 years with primary liver carcinoma and hepatitis B virus infection.

This clonotype is medium-sized (0.01 to 0.1%) within its sample. This sequence joins TRBV11-3 and TRBJ2-1, with 11 bases identical to TRBD2. This CDR3 spans 16 amino acids. J was trimmed by 12 bases and V by 1 base; bases with no gene match: 11. The germline CDR1 and CDR2 sequences are SGHNT and YENEEA. For the CDR3, the DNA is TGTGCCAGCAGCTTAGGTATAGCGGGAGGGCGAAGTGGGCAGTTCTTC. It codes for CASSLGIAGGRSGQFF.

A remark on this clonotype: One end of the junction fails to match germline, which may point to a read error. This chain links TRBV4-1 with TRBJ1-1; TRBD1 matches 8 bases. Germline V CDR1 and CDR2: MGHRA, YSYEKL. The length of the CDR3 is 16 residues. The CDR3 DNA reads TGCGCCAGCAACCAAGGTGACAGGGGATGGGACACTGAAGCTTTCTTC. Translation gives CASNQGDRGWDTEAFF.

The rearrangement joins TRBV5-5 to TRBJ2-3; 9 bases are shared with TRBD2. There are 15 residues in the CDR3. Germline assignment: CDR1 SGHKS and CDR2 YYEKEE (reference sequence). V lost 6 bases to trimming and J lost 0 bases; unmatched junction nucleotides: 5. This chain's CDR3 is CASTLGTSSTDTQYF. CDR3 bases: TGTGCCAGCACCCTGGGGACTAGCAGCACAGATACGCAGTATTTT.

Concerning this clonotype itself: Relative to the germline gene, one junction end is altered; a read error may explain this. This sequence joins TRBV9 and TRBJ2-1, with 10 bases aligning to TRBD2. Germline CDR1 is SGDLS and CDR2 is YYNGEE. This CDR3 has 14 residues. CDR3 sequence reads: CAGSSGLAIDEQFF. DNA for the CDR3: TGTGCCGGCAGCTCGGGACTAGCGATCGATGAGCAGTTCTTC.

The CDR3 nucleotides are TGTGCCAGCATTACCATACCAGGACTAGCTCCCTACGAGCAGTACTTC. The encoded protein is CASITIPGLAPYEQYF. This rearrangement joins TRBV6-1 to TRBJ2-7, with 8 nucleotides matching TRBD2. The CDR3 has 16 residues. Germline lookup yields CDR1 MNHNS and CDR2 SASEGT. V lost 7 bases and J lost 2; bases outside the gene matches: 13.

This clonotype has ten or more counts. The chain carries TRBV10-3 and TRBJ1-5; D perhaps matches TRBD1 (5 bases). The CDR3 contains 13 residues. V gave up 0 bases and J gave up 5 bases, with 5 bases separating them. Germline values: CDR1 ENHRY, CDR2 SYGVKD. CDR3 coding DNA: TGTGCCATCAGTGAGTCGGGGGATCAGCCCCAGCATTTT. Its protein product is CAISESGDQPQHF.

This clonotype was detected once. This is likely a read error, given that the CDR3 carries no conserved phenylalanine or tryptophan at its end. V is TRBV29-1 and J is TRBJ2-1; D gene uncertain. CDR3 length equals 11 residues. Germline V gene lookup returns CDR1 SQVTM and CDR2 ANQGSEA. V gave up 7 bases and J gave up 4 bases, with 8 bases separating them. CDR3 coding DNA: TGCAGCGCGGAAAGGTACAATGAGCAGTTCTAC. It encodes CSAERYNEQFY.

Details on this clonotype: At one end the junction does not follow the germline gene, possibly because of a read error. The chain uses TRBV5-6 and TRBJ2-4; D possibly corresponds to TRBD2 (6 bases). CDR3 length: 14 residues. The germline V gene has CDR1 SGHDT and CDR2 YYEEEE. CDR3 DNA: TGTGCCAGCACCCCGAACTCCCGGGGGAACATTAAGTACTTC. Translated, it gives CASTPNSRGNIKYF.

This clonotype has a single count. Here the CDR3 omits its conserved ending phenylalanine or tryptophan, so a read error is the likely source. The chain has TRBV18 and TRBJ1-5; D gene uncertain. Germline V lookup: CDR1 KGHSH, CDR2 LQKENI. The CDR3 loop spans 12 amino acids. Trimming shortened V by 5 bases and J by 2 bases, and 4 bases separated the two germline ends. Here the CDR3 DNA reads TGTGCCAGCTCAACAGGCAATCAGCCCCAGCATTAT. Translating gives CASSTGNQPQHY.

As concerns this clonotype: One junction end does not reproduce the germline sequence, and a read error may be involved. The chain carries TRBV4-2 and TRBJ2-1; possibly TRBD2 for D (6 bases). The V gene's germline CDR1 is LGHNA and CDR2 YNFKEQ. The CDR3 runs to 15 residues. CDR3 in DNA: TGTGCCAACAGCCAAGATTGGACTACCGGCAGTGATCAGTTCTTC. Translated: CANSQDWTTGSDQFF.

Concerning this clonotype itself: At one of its ends the junction is not consistent with the germline gene, which may arise from a read error. J is TRBJ1-4 and V is TRBV6-1; D uncertain. There are 16 residues in the CDR3. The germline V gene has CDR1 MNHNS and CDR2 SASEGT. The CDR3 sequence: CTSSSTITAVEEQLFF. CDR3 sequence (DNA): TGTACCAGCAGCTCGACAATTACGGCCGTTGAGGAACAACTGTTTTTT.

Notes on this clonotype: Its ends do not fully match the called genes, so a read error is possible. The V and J genes are TRBV11-3 and TRBJ2-1, with no clear D. The CDR3 extends over 14 amino acids. CDR1 and CDR2 (germline): SGHNT, YENEEA. CDR3 DNA sequence: TGTGCCAGCAGTTTAGACATACATGGCGGCGAGCAGTTCTTT. The encoded protein is CASSLDIHGGEQFF.

The rearrangement links TRBV29-1 to TRBJ2-7; tentatively, D is TRBD1 (6 bases). V was clipped by 2 bases and J by 9 bases, with 26 bases between them. The CDR3 loop spans 16 amino acids. Germline V gene sequence: CDR1 SQVTM, CDR2 ANQGSEA. CDR3 amino acids: CSVERSVQGSLLGQYF. CDR3 coding DNA: TGCAGCGTTGAAAGAAGTGTACAGGGCTCTCTCCTCGGGCAGTACTTC.

A note on this clonotype: One end of the junction does not line up with germline, which may come from a read error. CDR3 sequence: CASSQGDHSGNIIYF. The CDR3 DNA reads as TGTGCCAGCAGCCAAGGGGACCACTCTGGAAACATCATATATTTT. The V and J genes are TRBV6-5 and TRBJ1-3; D possibly corresponds to TRBD1 (5 bases). CDR1 MNHEY and CDR2 SVGAGI come from the germline V gene. The CDR3 is made up of 15 amino acids.

The chain employs TRBV11-2 and TRBJ2-1, with 7 bases aligning to TRBD2. The J segment lost 7 bases and the V segment lost 1 base, leaving 10 bases of the junction unmatched. The CDR3 runs 16 residues. From germline, CDR1 is SGHAT and CDR2 FQNNGV. CDR3 DNA: TGTGCCAGCAGCTTAGGGATTGGGAGGGATCTAAATGAGCAGTTCTTC. Translating gives CASSLGIGRDLNEQFF.

This clonotype occurred many times. The chain recombines TRBV4-2 with TRBJ2-5; D is unclear. Germline CDR1 LGHNA, CDR2 YNFKEQ. Between the trimmed V and J ends, which lost 0 bases and 0 bases, there was a span of 14 bases. The CDR3 is made up of 17 amino acids. CDR3 loop: CASSQEGTVTYQETQYF. CDR3 bases: TGTGCCAGCAGCCAAGAAGGTACGGTTACGTACCAAGAGACCCAGTACTTC.

In this sample, this clonotype turned up once. A read error may account for a junction end that differs from germline. The V gene is TRBV4-1, the J gene TRBJ2-1; no firm D call. This CDR3 comprises 12 residues. Germline loops: CDR1 MGHRA, CDR2 YSYEKL. CDR3 sequence reads: CATSQDPNEQFF. The CDR3 region has the DNA TGCGCCACCAGCCAAGATCCCAATGAGCAGTTTTTC.

Concerning this clonotype itself: At one end, the junction sequence differs from germline, possibly due to a read error. The rearrangement uses TRBV6-2 or TRBV6-3 and TRBJ1-5, with D possibly TRBD1 on 5 matching bases. This CDR3 region has 18 residues. The germline V gene encodes CDR1 MNHEY and CDR2 SVGEGT. The CDR3 bases are TGTGCCAGCAATTACTTCCGGGACGGTGATATAAGGAATCAGCCCCAGCATTTT. It translates to CASNYFRDGDIRNQPQHF.

As to this clonotype: The junction does not match germline at one end; this may be a read error. The CDR3 nucleotides read TGCGCAAGCAACCACCCCCATATCACAGATACACAGTATTTT. Amino acids: CASNHPHITDTQYF. The V and J genes are TRBV4-1 and TRBJ2-3; D ambiguous. The CDR3 extends over 14 amino acids. Germline CDR1 MGHRA, CDR2 YSYEKL.

For this clonotype: The CDR3 carries no conserved terminal phenylalanine or tryptophan, so it likely arises from a read error. This chain connects TRBV11-2 to TRBJ2-2; D unresolved. This CDR3 has 14 residues. Deletions cut 5 bases from V and 6 bases from J, with 13 bases between. CDR1 SGHAT and CDR2 FQNNGV come from the germline V gene. CDR3 DNA sequence: TGTGCCAGCAGCAAAGACTCGGACGCCGGGGAGCTGTTTCTT. Its translation: CASSKDSDAGELFL.

Comments on this clonotype: At one end the junction does not follow the germline gene, possibly because of a read error. V is TRBV6-2 or TRBV6-3 and J is TRBJ2-3; D call uncertain. This CDR3 is 12 amino acids long. Germline V lookup: CDR1 MNHEY, CDR2 SVGEGT. CDR3 loop: CTRSFSTDTQYF. The CDR3 DNA reads as TGTACCAGAAGTTTTAGCACAGATACGCAGTATTTT.

This chain links TRBV30 with TRBJ2-3; weak D call: TRBD1 (6 bases). Deletions cut 7 bases from V and 1 base from J, with 15 bases between. The CDR3 is 14 residues long. Germline V gives CDR1 GTSNPN, CDR2 SVGIG (reference sequence). The CDR3 nucleotides read TGTGCCTTAAACAGGGTGTTCGGCACAGATACGCAGTATTTT. Amino acids: CALNRVFGTDTQYF. Based on the CDR3 plus reference TRBV30 and TRBJ2-3, the full variable domain is SQTIHQWPATLVQPVGSPLSLECTVEGTSNPNLYWYRQAAGRGLQLLFYSVGIGQISSEVPQNLSASRPQDRQFILSSKKLLLSDSGFYLCALNRVFGTDTQYFGPGTRLTVL.

Regarding this clonotype: A read error may explain this, as a much larger clone is one base away. The V gene is TRBV5-1, the J gene TRBJ2-1, with 7 bases lining up with TRBD1. The J segment lost 2 bases and the V segment lost 3 bases, leaving 5 bases of the junction unmatched. The germline V gene has CDR1 SGHRS and CDR2 YFSETQ. The CDR3 extends over 15 amino acids. The CDR3 sequence is CASSSKGAAYNEQFF. CDR3 nucleotide sequence: TGCGCCAGCAGCTCTAAGGGGGCAGCCTACAATGAGCAGTTCTTC.

As for this clonotype: A read error may account for a junction end that differs from germline. This sequence joins TRBV29-1 and TRBJ2-6; a possible D gene is TRBD2 (5 bases). CDR1 and CDR2 from the germline V gene are SQVTM and ANQGSEA. This CDR3 region has 15 residues. The CDR3 region is CSVAWGDSGVNVLTF. CDR3 sequence (DNA): TGCAGCGTAGCCTGGGGAGACTCTGGGGTCAACGTCCTGACTTTC.

Worth noting for this clonotype: At one end, the junction sequence differs from germline, possibly due to a read error. The V call is TRBV14, the J call TRBJ2-1; D is unresolved. The CDR3 extends over 14 amino acids. The germline gives CDR1 SGHDN, CDR2 FVKESK. The CDR3 spells CASGQNLDISEQFF. DNA for the CDR3: TGTGCCAGCGGCCAAAATCTCGACATCAGTGAGCAGTTCTTC.

Comments on this clonotype: One end of the junction is discordant with germline, which a read error may explain. The rearrangement uses TRBV6-2 or TRBV6-3 and TRBJ1-1, with D tentatively TRBD1 (5 bases). CDR1 and CDR2 from the germline V gene are MNHEY and SVGEGT. The CDR3 spans 14 residues. The CDR3 loop reads CASRMSGLNIEAFF. The CDR3 DNA sequence: TGTGCCAGCAGAATGTCAGGGCTGAACATTGAAGCTTTCTTT.

To note about this clonotype: One end of the junction varies from germline; a read error may be responsible. The rearrangement joins TRBV5-4 to TRBJ2-7; TRBD2 matches 9 bases. This CDR3 is built from 14 residues. In germline, CDR1 is SGHNT, CDR2 YYREEE (reference sequence). The CDR3, as DNA: TGTCCCAGCAGTATAGCGGGAGTTGGCTACGAACAGTACTTC. This translates into CPSSIAGVGYEQYF.